The T cell receptor beta chain under discussion was sequenced for a study of blood T cell repertoires in COVID-19. V shed 3 bases and J shed 8 bases, with 10 bases lying between them. This CDR3 spans 12 amino acids. The assay was immunoSEQ multiplex PCR, and TCRdb's table has in-frame clones only and misses some. The sample includes roughly 300,000 clones, around 90% of them seen just once. Sequenced input: PBMCs or T cells enriched from blood (not recorded which). The chain has TRBV12-3 or TRBV12-4 and TRBJ1-2; maybe TRBD1 (6 bases). The TCR sequence derives from a woman younger than 45 who had recovered from COVID-19. The CDR3 region is CASSFSGEGYTF. CDR3 nucleotides: TGTGCCAGCAGTTTTTCAGGGGAAGGCTACACCTTC.